These 30 T cell receptor beta chains were all obtained from the same sample, sequenced in a study of cytotoxic CD8 clonotypes in ibrutinib-treated CLL. Repertoires were generated with immunoSEQ multiplex PCR, while TCRdb's copy carries only in-frame clones and drops some. The table lists 110,000 to 150,000 clones, more than 75% of them singletons. Specimen: PBMCs, collected after 24 months of ibrutinib treatment. The receptor set was obtained from a human donor with chronic lymphocytic leukemia.

Regarding this clone: At one end, the junction sequence differs from germline, possibly due to a read error. CDR3 region: CSASPGGQLFF. CDR3 DNA sequence: TGCAGCGCCTCCCCCGGCGGGCAGCTGTTTTTT. The gene calls are TRBV29-1 and TRBJ2-2, with D perhaps TRBD2 (5 bases). The CDR3 contains 11 residues. Germline V gene sequence: CDR1 SQVTM, CDR2 ANQGSEA.

In nucleotides, the CDR3 is TGCACCAGCAGCCAAGGCTGCGGGGGGGGCACCGGGGAGCTGTTTTTT. It yields the protein CTSSQGCGGGTGELFF. The V gene is TRBV1, the J gene TRBJ2-2; whether TRBD2, the table's D call, matches the DNA was not checked. TRBV1 constitutes a pseudogene. The length of the CDR3 is 16 residues.

This clone was counted a single time. The chain joins TRBV2 to TRBJ2-3; D perhaps matches TRBD1 (6 bases). This CDR3 is 16 amino acids long. Deletions cut 3 bases from V and 2 bases from J, with 15 bases between. Germline CDR1 SNHLY, CDR2 FYNNEI. This CDR3 is CASSEGPAGATDTQYF. The CDR3 DNA reads as TGTGCCAGCAGTGAGGGACCGGCAGGGGCCACAGATACGCAGTATTTT.

The gene calls are TRBV21-1 and TRBJ2-7. TRBV21-1 is a documented pseudogene. The CDR3 consists of 15 residues. CDR3 loop: CASSKAGDRPYEQYF. The CDR3 nucleotides are TGTGCCAGCAGCAAAGCGGGAGACAGACCGTACGAGCAGTACTTC.

The chain employs TRBV7-2 and TRBJ1-2; 7 bases match TRBD1. The length of the CDR3 is 14 residues. With V trimmed by 5 bases and J by 5 bases, 8 bases remained unmatched. Germline V gene sequence: CDR1 SGHTA, CDR2 FQGNSA. CDR3 in DNA: TGTGCCAGCAGCCCCGGGACAGCCGCTTATGGCTACACCTTC. Translation gives CASSPGTAAYGYTF.

This clone was seen a handful of times. The chain combines TRBV28 with TRBJ1-5; D possibly corresponds to TRBD1 (5 bases). Germline CDR1 reads MDHEN; CDR2 reads SYDVKM. V was trimmed by 5 bases and J by 2 bases, leaving 16 bases between them. The CDR3 totals 16 residues. The chain's CDR3 is CASSPMTVRGNQPQHF. Here the CDR3 DNA reads TGTGCCAGCAGTCCGATGACAGTGAGGGGCAATCAGCCCCAGCATTTT.

The chain uses TRBV18 and TRBJ2-5; TRBD1 matches at 8 bases. The V gene end was trimmed by 3 bases and the J gene end by 7 bases; junction bases not matched to a gene: 7. The CDR3 totals 14 residues. Germline V gene sequence: CDR1 KGHSH, CDR2 LQKENI. DNA of the CDR3: TGTGCCAGCTCACCGACAGGGGTCCGGGGGACCCAGTACTTC. This codes for CASSPTGVRGTQYF. The full variable domain, with the rest looked up from reference TRBV18 and TRBJ2-5, is NAGVMQNPRHLVRRRGQEARLRCSPMKGHSHVYWYRQLPEEGLKFMVYLQKENIIDESGMPKERFSAEFPKEGPSILRIQQVVRGDSAAYFCASSPTGVRGTQYFGPGTRLLVL.

This clone was observed a few times. The V call is TRBV27, the J call TRBJ2-7; the D gene is possibly TRBD2 (5 bases). The length of the CDR3 is 13 residues. Germline V gives CDR1 MNHEY, CDR2 SMNVEV (reference sequence). Trimming pared 7 bases from V and 4 bases from J, leaving 14 bases between. CDR3 DNA: TGTGCCAGCACCCGGGGTGTCGGTTACGAGCAGTACTTC. As protein: CASTRGVGYEQYF.

This sequence joins TRBV7-2 and TRBJ1-1; D is perhaps TRBD1 (5 bases). The CDR3 spans 13 residues. Germline V gene lookup returns CDR1 SGHTA and CDR2 FQGNSA. The germline V and J ends were trimmed by 3 bases and 4 bases, with 9 bases remaining between them. The CDR3 coding sequence is TGTGCCAGCAGCTTTCGCAGGGCCACTGAAGCTTTCTTT. This sequence encodes CASSFRRATEAFF.

The sample holds one count of this clone. The chain joins TRBV2 to TRBJ2-3; D gene ambiguous. Germline V gene data show CDR1 as SNHLY and CDR2 as FYNNEI. Trimming removed 8 bases from V and 7 bases from J, with 19 bases in between. CDR3 length: 14 amino acids. The CDR3 loop reads CASASFVPPYTQYF. CDR3 nucleotides: TGTGCCAGCGCCTCCTTTGTCCCCCCCTATACGCAGTATTTT.

The chain combines TRBV7-2 with TRBJ1-3, with unresolved D. The CDR3 consists of 13 residues. Trimming took off 4 bases at V and 2 bases at J, with 6 bases between the two ends. CDR1 and CDR2 (germline): SGHTA, FQGNSA. CDR3 sequence: CASSSGPGNTIYF. The CDR3 region has the DNA TGTGCCAGCAGCTCCGGGCCTGGAAACACCATATATTTT.

This sequence joins TRBV4-1 and TRBJ2-2, with D unclear. The germline V gene has CDR1 MGHRA and CDR2 YSYEKL. This CDR3 is built from 16 residues. With 1 base removed from V and 2 bases from J, the gap between germline ends came to 11 bases. DNA of the CDR3: TGCGCCAGCAGCCAAGCCCTATTGAGAAACACCGGGGAGCTGTTTTTT. This translates into CASSQALLRNTGELFF.

This chain joins TRBV10-3 and TRBJ2-1; the match to TRBD2 covers 13 bases. Trimming cost V 7 bases and J 5 bases; bases outside gene matches: 11. There are 17 residues in the CDR3. Germline CDR1 and CDR2: ENHRY and SYGVKD. The CDR3 spells CAIKTSLGLAGDNEQFF. The CDR3 bases are TGTGCCATCAAAACGAGCCTCGGACTAGCGGGAGACAATGAGCAGTTCTTC.

The chain carries TRBV6-6 and TRBJ1-6; 9 nucleotides line up with TRBD1. V trimming: 5 bases; J trimming: 5 bases; junction bases outside the gene matches: 4. This CDR3 has 15 residues. CDR1 is MNHNY, CDR2 SVGAGI, per germline (reference sequence). This chain's CDR3 is CASSNGDRDNSPLHF. In DNA form, the CDR3 reads TGTGCCAGCAGTAACGGGGACAGGGATAATTCACCCCTCCACTTT.

The gene calls are TRBV7-2 and TRBJ2-2; D gene uncertain. CDR3 size: 14 residues. The germline V gene encodes CDR1 SGHTA and CDR2 FQGNSA. V lost 3 bases and J lost 6, with 11 bases in between. CDR3: CASSFSRVPGELFF. The DNA for the CDR3 is TGTGCCAGCAGCTTTTCCCGGGTGCCCGGGGAGCTGTTTTTT.

The chain carries TRBV19 and TRBJ2-1; D possibly corresponds to TRBD2 (6 bases). The germline gives CDR1 LNHDA, CDR2 SQIVND (reference sequence). V was shortened by 2 bases and J by 6 bases, with 17 bases between the two germline ends. This CDR3 has 16 amino acids. The CDR3: CASSINRLGTGNEQFF. Here the CDR3 DNA reads TGTGCCAGTAGTATAAACCGACTAGGGACGGGCAATGAGCAGTTCTTC.

CDR3 in amino acids: CASRGGLSNQPQHF. The DNA of the CDR3 is TGTGCCAGCAGGGGGGGTCTTAGCAATCAGCCCCAGCATTTT. This chain connects TRBV6-6 to TRBJ1-5; possible D gene TRBD1, 5 bases. Germline CDR1 is MNHNY and CDR2 is SVGAGI (reference sequence). The V gene lost 6 bases and the J gene lost 0 bases, with 9 bases spanning the gap. This CDR3 comprises 14 residues.

This clone showed up just a few times. CDR3 nucleotides: TGCAGTGCCCCGACGGGGACACACTACACCTTC. Amino acid sequence: CSAPTGTHYTF. The V and J genes are TRBV20-1 and TRBJ1-2; tentative D call: TRBD1 (6 bases). Germline V gives CDR1 DFQATT, CDR2 SNEGSKA (reference sequence). The V gene lost 6 bases and the J gene lost 10 bases, with 15 bases spanning the gap. This CDR3 region has 11 residues.

This chain joins TRBV28 and TRBJ2-2; D is ambiguous. Between the trimmed V and J ends, which lost 8 bases and 6 bases, there was a span of 13 bases. Germline-derived CDR1 and CDR2 are MDHEN and SYDVKM. This CDR3 comprises 13 residues. The CDR3 nucleotides are TGTGCCAGCCTCCGGGTCGTCCCCGGGGAGCTGTTTTTT. Residues: CASLRVVPGELFF.

This clone was counted a single time. V gene TRBV5-5 combines with J gene TRBJ1-6, with D possibly matching TRBD1 (6 bases). Per germline, CDR1 SGHKS and CDR2 YYEKEE (reference sequence). V lost 4 bases and J 9 bases, leaving 17 bases between the germline ends. The length of the CDR3 is 15 residues. The chain's CDR3 is CASSGGQLIGSPLHF. The CDR3 coding sequence is TGTGCCAGCAGCGGGGGGCAGTTAATTGGTTCACCCCTCCACTTT.

The chain recombines TRBV6-6 with TRBJ1-5, with TRBD1 matching 8 bases. Germline assignment: CDR1 MNHNY and CDR2 SVGAGI (reference sequence). Losses at the gene ends were 6 bases for V and 6 bases for J; bases not matched to a gene: 7. The CDR3 is made up of 14 amino acids. DNA for the CDR3: TGTGCCAGCAGCCCGACAGGGGAGACTCAGCCCCAGCATTTT. As protein: CASSPTGETQPQHF.

The chain combines TRBV19 with TRBJ1-5; D remains unclear. The CDR3 loop spans 13 amino acids. Germline V lookup: CDR1 LNHDA, CDR2 SQIVND (reference sequence). V was cut by 0 bases and J by 10 bases, with 10 bases left in between. The CDR3 region is CASSIDLSSPQHF. CDR3 nucleotide sequence: TGTGCCAGTAGTATAGATCTGAGCAGTCCCCAGCATTTT.

This clone was detected only once. The chain recombines TRBV7-9 with TRBJ2-7; perhaps TRBD1 as D (6 bases). Trimming left V 5 bases short and J 5 bases short, with 13 bases between. Germline CDR1 and CDR2: SEHNR and FQNEAQ (reference sequence). CDR3 length: 13 amino acids. The CDR3 nucleotides read TGTGCCAGCAGCGTACTTTACAGGGACGAGCAGTACTTC. Its translation is CASSVLYRDEQYF.

This clone turned up a few times. The rearrangement joins TRBV9 to TRBJ2-1; no clear D. V lost 2 bases and J lost 4, with 13 bases in between. This CDR3 is 15 amino acids long. Germline V gene lookup returns CDR1 SGDLS and CDR2 YYNGEE. CDR3 DNA: TGTGCCAGCAGCGTTGATCCCGGTAGATACAATGAGCAGTTCTTC. It encodes CASSVDPGRYNEQFF.

The rearrangement links TRBV28 to TRBJ1-5; no clear D gene. Germline V gene lookup returns CDR1 MDHEN and CDR2 SYDVKM. This CDR3 is 17 amino acids long. The germline V and J ends were trimmed by 2 bases and 2 bases, with 16 bases remaining between them. This CDR3 reads CASSLLLGILGNQPQHF. CDR3 coding DNA: TGTGCCAGCAGTTTACTCCTGGGAATCCTGGGCAATCAGCCCCAGCATTTT.

This chain connects TRBV29-1 to TRBJ2-1, with D perhaps matching TRBD2 (5 bases). Germline CDR1 SQVTM, CDR2 ANQGSEA. Deletions cut 7 bases from V and 8 bases from J, with 12 bases between. CDR3 size: 11 residues. CDR3 in DNA: TGCAGCGCCACGGGGTTCGATGAGCAGTTCTTC. Protein product: CSATGFDEQFF.

In its sample, this clone was seen once. The rearrangement links TRBV19 to TRBJ1-1, with TRBD1 identical over 10 bases. V lost 10 bases and J lost 11; bases outside the gene matches: 10. CDR3 length equals 12 residues. Germline V lookup: CDR1 LNHDA, CDR2 SQIVND (reference sequence). The CDR3 DNA is TGTGCCACCCTAGACAGGGGGCTGAGTGCTTTCTTT. As protein: CATLDRGLSAFF.

This chain joins TRBV27 and TRBJ2-5, with TRBD1 matching over 11 bases. V was pared by 6 bases and J by 0 bases, with 3 bases of the junction left unmatched. Looked up from germline, CDR1 is MNHEY and CDR2 is SMNVEV (reference sequence). The CDR3 extends over 15 amino acids. CDR3: CASSGTGGYQETQYF. In nucleotides, the CDR3 is TGTGCCAGCAGCGGGACAGGGGGGTACCAAGAGACCCAGTACTTC.

This clone has just one count. This chain joins TRBV28 and TRBJ1-2; the match to TRBD1 covers 8 bases. V lost 3 bases to trimming and J lost 6 bases; unmatched junction nucleotides: 6. From germline, CDR1 is MDHEN and CDR2 SYDVKM. There are 14 residues in the CDR3. The CDR3 reads CASSFPDRDNGYTF. The CDR3 nucleotides read TGTGCCAGCAGTTTCCCGGACAGGGACAATGGCTACACCTTC.

This clone was picked up a small number of times. The chain joins TRBV5-1 to TRBJ2-2; 16 positions agree with TRBD2. Germline V gives CDR1 SGHRS, CDR2 YFSETQ. Losses at the gene ends were 6 bases for V and 5 bases for J; bases not matched to a gene: 13. The CDR3 has 19 amino acids. The CDR3 spells CASTPSGTSGGASTGELFF. Here the CDR3 DNA reads TGCGCCAGCACCCCCTCGGGGACTAGCGGGGGGGCCTCGACCGGGGAGCTGTTTTTT. Together with reference TRBV5-1 and TRBJ2-2, the CDR3 gives the full variable domain: KAGVTQTPRYLIKTRGQQVTLSCSPISGHRSVSWYQQTPGQGLQFLFEYFSETQRNKGNFPGRFSGRQFSNSRSEMNVSTLELGDSALYLCASTPSGTSGGASTGELFFGEGSRLTVL.